A single sample gave rise to the 18 T cell receptor beta chains below, sequenced in a study of graft-versus-host responses after intestinal transplantation. The antigens of these receptors remain unknown. Assay used: immunoSEQ multiplex PCR; TCRdb lists only in-frame clones, some missing. This sample has some 85,000 clones, with roughly 87% found just once. This specimen was unstimulated CD8+ T cells sorted from spleen or lymph node cells, taken before transplant. All receptors derive from a human donor who was the organ donor for an intestinal transplant.

The CDR3 sequence: CASSLRRGTSYEQYF. CDR3 coding DNA: TGTGCCAGCAGCTTAAGGCGGGGGACCTCCTACGAGCAGTACTTC. This chain joins TRBV11-1 and TRBJ2-7; the match to TRBD2 covers 7 bases. The V gene end was trimmed by 2 bases and the J gene end by 0 bases; junction bases not matched to a gene: 4. The CDR3 consists of 15 residues. Germline CDR1 SGHAT, CDR2 FQDESV (reference sequence).

This chain connects TRBV7-3 to TRBJ2-1, with 8 bases identical to TRBD2. This CDR3 is built from 16 residues. Trimming removed 4 bases from V and 1 base from J; junction bases left unmatched: 6. CDR1 and CDR2 (germline): SGHTA, FQGTGA. The CDR3: CASSWGLGPSYNEQFF. CDR3 bases: TGTGCCAGCAGCTGGGGACTAGGTCCTTCCTACAATGAGCAGTTCTTC.

This clone has a handful of counts. This sequence joins TRBV6-1 and TRBJ2-1; no definite D call. The CDR3 covers 13 residues. Trimming shortened V by 4 bases and J by 4 bases, and 8 bases separated the two germline ends. Germline V gene sequence: CDR1 MNHNS, CDR2 SASEGT. For the CDR3, the DNA is TGTGCCAGCAGTGGTCGCACTTACAATGAGCAGTTCTTC. Protein sequence: CASSGRTYNEQFF.

The chain employs TRBV7-9 and TRBJ1-1; TRBD1 is a possible D gene (5 bases). V lost 3 bases, J lost 0 bases, and 23 bases lay in between. CDR3 length: 19 residues. CDR1 and CDR2 from the germline V gene are SEHNR and FQNEAQ (reference sequence). DNA for the CDR3: TGTGCCAGCAGCTTGAGGTGGGAGGGGCGATGGGACCTGAACACTGAAGCTTTCTTT. Translated, it gives CASSLRWEGRWDLNTEAFF.

V is TRBV7-3 and J is TRBJ2-1; TRBD2 aligns across 9 bases. The CDR3 totals 14 residues. Germline V gene sequence: CDR1 SGHTA, CDR2 FQGTGA. With 2 bases clipped from V and 7 bases from J, the junction kept 3 bases outside the gene matches. The CDR3 nucleotides are TGTGCCAGCAGCTTAGGCGGGGGGGCGAATGAGCAGTTCTTC. Protein product: CASSLGGGANEQFF.

The chain recombines TRBV5-1 with TRBJ1-3; no clear D. CDR1 SGHRS and CDR2 YFSETQ come from the germline V gene. This CDR3 has 14 amino acids. V lost 0 bases and J 9 bases, leaving 13 bases between the germline ends. CDR3 in amino acids: CASSLGRPWGTIYF. The DNA for the CDR3 is TGCGCCAGCAGCTTGGGACGGCCCTGGGGCACCATATATTTT.

This rearrangement joins TRBV28 to TRBJ2-2, with TRBD2 identical over 7 bases. Germline V gene lookup returns CDR1 MDHEN and CDR2 SYDVKM. V trimming: 6 bases; J trimming: 4 bases; junction bases outside the gene matches: 8. The CDR3 is 15 amino acids. The CDR3 reads CASRAGTTLTGELFF. In DNA form, the CDR3 reads TGTGCCAGCAGGGCCGGGACTACACTCACCGGGGAGCTGTTTTTT.

The V gene is TRBV29-1, the J gene TRBJ2-3; D remains unclear. The length of the CDR3 is 10 residues. The germline V gene has CDR1 SQVTM and CDR2 ANQGSEA. V shed 4 bases and J shed 4 bases, with 3 bases lying between them. As DNA, the CDR3 is TGCAGCGTTGTTCCAGATACGCAGTATTTT. Translated, it gives CSVVPDTQYF.

This clone appeared a single time. CDR3 region: CASSFPGTGRRKANEKLFF. The CDR3 nucleotides are TGTGCCAGCAGCTTCCCCGGGACAGGGAGGCGGAAGGCTAATGAAAAACTGTTTTTT. This rearrangement joins TRBV7-9 to TRBJ1-4; 9 nucleotides align to TRBD1. Germline loops: CDR1 SEHNR, CDR2 FQNEAQ (reference sequence). Trimming cost V 3 bases and J 3 bases; bases outside gene matches: 14. The CDR3 consists of 19 residues.

The chain couples TRBV5-4 to TRBJ2-7; TRBD1 matches 7 bases. The CDR3 runs 17 residues. Trimming took 4 bases from V and 2 from J; bases not matched to a gene: 15. Germline V gene sequence: CDR1 SGHNT, CDR2 YYREEE (reference sequence). The DNA for the CDR3 is TGTGCCAGCAGCATGGGCGCAGACAGGGACCTGCCCTACGAGCAGTACTTC. Protein: CASSMGADRDLPYEQYF.

This rearrangement joins TRBV30 to TRBJ1-1, with 10 bases aligning to TRBD1. The CDR3 contains 14 residues. Germline CDR1 reads GTSNPN; CDR2 reads SVGIG (reference sequence). Trimming at V came to 3 bases and at J to 3 bases, leaving 4 bases not matched to a gene. CDR3 DNA sequence: TGTGCCTGGAGATCGGGGACAGGGGACACTGAAGCTTTCTTT. Translating it yields CAWRSGTGDTEAFF. Supplemented by reference TRBV30 and TRBJ1-1, the full variable domain reads SQTIHQWPATLVQPVGSPLSLECTVEGTSNPNLYWYRQAAGRGLQLLFYSVGIGQISSEVPQNLSASRPQDRQFILSSKKLLLSDSGFYLCAWRSGTGDTEAFFGQGTRLTVV.

The V call is TRBV11-1, the J call TRBJ2-7; D unclear. The CDR3 contains 12 residues. Germline lookup yields CDR1 SGHAT and CDR2 FQDESV (reference sequence). V was cut by 5 bases and J by 5 bases, with 10 bases left in between. CDR3 region: CASSPPNNEQYF. The CDR3 nucleotides read TGTGCCAGCAGCCCCCCTAATAACGAGCAGTACTTC.

The genes are TRBV5-6 and TRBJ2-1, with D possibly being TRBD1 or TRBD2 (5 bases each). CDR3 length equals 15 residues. The germline CDR1 and CDR2 sequences are SGHDT and YYEEEE. Trimming left V 0 bases short and J 2 bases short, with 9 bases between. The CDR3 coding sequence is TGTGCCAGCAGCTTGGGGCAGGGACCCTACAATGAGCAGTTCTTC. Protein sequence: CASSLGQGPYNEQFF.

The V and J genes are TRBV9 and TRBJ1-1; D gene ambiguous. The CDR3 consists of 13 residues. Germline-derived CDR1 and CDR2 are SGDLS and YYNGEE. With 0 bases removed from V and 4 bases from J, the gap between germline ends came to 7 bases. CDR3 protein: CASSVGWATEAFF. Here the CDR3 DNA reads TGTGCCAGCAGCGTAGGGTGGGCCACTGAAGCTTTCTTT.

The chain has TRBV6-6 and TRBJ2-3; D is unresolved. This CDR3 contains 11 residues. CDR1 and CDR2 (germline): MNHNY, SVGAGI (reference sequence). Trimming removed 8 bases at V and 5 bases at J, with 8 bases between. As DNA, the CDR3 is TGTGCCAGCCTATGGGGAGATACGCAGTATTTT. Residues: CASLWGDTQYF.

V usage is TRBV28 and J usage is TRBJ1-1; unclear D gene. The CDR3 is made up of 17 amino acids. Germline loops: CDR1 MDHEN, CDR2 SYDVKM. V was cut by 3 bases and J by 0 bases, with 17 bases left in between. CDR3 loop: CASSFSGSKNMNTEAFF. The CDR3, as DNA: TGTGCCAGCAGTTTCTCGGGTTCTAAGAACATGAACACTGAAGCTTTCTTT.

This clone occurred a few times. The junction shows a germline mismatch at one end, possibly a read error. The rearrangement joins TRBV6-8 to TRBJ1-5; D possibly corresponds to TRBD1 (5 bases). Per germline, CDR1 MNHGY and CDR2 SAAAGT. The CDR3 totals 14 residues. In DNA form, the CDR3 reads TGTGCCAGCAGTAACTCCGGGACCCCAGGAGGCCAGCATTTT. It codes for CASSNSGTPGGQHF.

The chain's CDR3 is CSARRETQYF. In DNA, the CDR3 is TGCAGTGCTAGAAGAGAGACCCAGTACTTC. The chain couples TRBV20-1 to TRBJ2-5; D gene uncertain. Trimming removed 2 bases at V and 4 bases at J, with 2 bases between. Germline CDR1 DFQATT, CDR2 SNEGSKA (reference sequence). The CDR3 is made up of 10 amino acids.